This T cell receptor beta chain was retrieved from a study of cytomegalovirus exposure and HLA in healthy donors. Across the study: Of all 360 or so donors who were genotyped, 70% to 85% belonged to the Caucasian-associated ancestry cluster. Study observations and caveats: It was reported in a later analysis that an Asian-associated ancestry cluster showed fewer N-insertions than the approximately 690-donor mean. The authors listed approximately 150 TCR beta chains as cytomegalovirus-associated. Within an earlier analysis, most TCR beta V segments proved productive either about 90% or about 30% of the time.

As regards this clone: The antigen is undetermined.

With 60 Vbeta and 13 Jbeta primers, the PCR was carried out. TCRdb's table, derived via immunoSEQ multiplex PCR, lists solely in-frame clones and lacks some. The sample carries approximately 150,000 clones, around 75% recorded once. The ends were cut back, 5 bases at V and 0 bases at J, with 8 bases in the middle. Per germline, CDR1 SGHVS and CDR2 FQNEAQ. CDR3 length equals 14 residues. The chain joins TRBV7-8 to TRBJ1-3; no clear D gene. The sequenced sample consisted of PBMCs. The sequence was obtained from a male donor in good health and CMV-seronegative. CDR3 in amino acids: CASSRDFSGNTIYF. The CDR3 region has the DNA TGTGCCAGCAGCAGAGACTTCTCTGGAAACACCATATATTTT.